The 15 T cell receptor beta chains given below trace back to one sample, sequenced in a study of shared clonotypes between healthy human individuals. CD8 cells regarded as naive lacked CD45RO, were positively chosen for CCR7, and omitted terminally differentiated effector memory CD45RA+ cells. Repertoires were generated with immunoSEQ multiplex PCR, while TCRdb's copy carries only in-frame clones and drops some. Here the sample spans about 2.1 million clones, over 85% being singletons. The sequenced material came from naive CD8+ T cells from PBMCs. These receptors were taken from a man between 18 and 35 years old in good health. Some clones in this sample may be carry-over from other donors' samples.

The genes are TRBV4-1 and TRBJ2-1; D is undetermined. This CDR3 contains 15 residues. Germline CDR1 reads MGHRA; CDR2 reads YSYEKL. V was shortened by 0 bases and J by 0 bases, with 6 bases between the two germline ends. Written as DNA, the CDR3 is TGCGCCAGCAGCCAAGAGTCGTTCTCCTACAATGAGCAGTTCTTC. Translating gives CASSQESFSYNEQFF.

This chain uses TRBV7-9 with TRBJ1-2, with a tentative D call TRBD1 (6 bases). V lost 4 bases to trimming and J lost 8 bases, with 20 bases between them. This CDR3 comprises 15 residues. Germline V gives CDR1 SEHNR, CDR2 FQNEAQ (reference sequence). The DNA of the CDR3 is TGTGCCAGCAGCTCCCGGACAGCCAGAATTACGGGCTACACCTTC. Translated, it gives CASSSRTARITGYTF.

The chain couples TRBV28 to TRBJ2-5; either TRBD1 or TRBD2 may fit D (5 bases each). The CDR3 is 13 residues long. Germline V gives CDR1 MDHEN, CDR2 SYDVKM. V shed 8 bases and J shed 4 bases, with 14 bases lying between them. CDR3 protein: CASCAGALETQYF. Written as DNA, the CDR3 is TGTGCCAGCTGCGCCGGGGCGTTAGAGACCCAGTACTTC.

This clone appeared a single time. The V gene is TRBV28, the J gene TRBJ1-2; 7 positions agree with TRBD1. Trimming took 6 bases from V and 4 from J; bases not matched to a gene: 5. Germline assignment: CDR1 MDHEN and CDR2 SYDVKM. This CDR3 spans 13 amino acids. The CDR3 DNA follows: TGTGCCAGCAGGCTGGGACAGTCCTATGGCTACACCTTC. Its translation is CASRLGQSYGYTF.

CDR3 sequence reads: CASSLDRGENYEQYF. Here the CDR3 DNA reads TGTGCCAGCAGCCTGGACAGGGGGGAAAACTACGAGCAGTACTTC. The chain uses TRBV28 and TRBJ2-7, with 10 bases identical to TRBD1. Germline CDR1 reads MDHEN; CDR2 reads SYDVKM. This CDR3 is built from 15 residues. V shed 6 bases, J shed 3 bases, and the junction held 8 bases outside the gene matches.

The V gene is TRBV6-5, the J gene TRBJ1-2; no clear D. V gave up 5 bases and J gave up 4 bases, with 14 bases separating them. The CDR3 runs to 14 residues. The germline gives CDR1 MNHEY, CDR2 SVGAGI. In DNA, the CDR3 is TGTGCCAGCAGTCCCGCGGGTATCGGCTATGGCTACACCTTC. This sequence encodes CASSPAGIGYGYTF.

V gene TRBV7-9 combines with J gene TRBJ1-5; D gene unclear. CDR1 and CDR2 (germline): SEHNR, FQNEAQ (reference sequence). V lost 7 bases and J 2 bases, leaving 15 bases between the germline ends. The CDR3 length is 15 residues. DNA for the CDR3: TGTGCCAGCATCCCTTGGGTTGAGGGCAATCAGCCCCAGCATTTT. Translating it yields CASIPWVEGNQPQHF.

V is TRBV27 and J is TRBJ2-5, with 8 bases lining up with TRBD1. The germline V gene encodes CDR1 MNHEY and CDR2 SMNVEV (reference sequence). This CDR3 is 15 amino acids long. Unmatched junction bases numbered 13, after V lost 4 bases and J lost 9 bases. The CDR3: CASSSRTGLQDPQYF. CDR3 sequence (DNA): TGTGCCAGCAGTTCGCGGACAGGGCTACAGGACCCCCAGTACTTC.

The V gene is TRBV7-9, the J gene TRBJ2-2; D assignment may be TRBD1 or TRBD2 (5 bases each). The CDR3 sequence is 16 residues long. V lost 4 bases and J 0 bases, leaving 12 bases between the germline ends. Germline V gene lookup returns CDR1 SEHNR and CDR2 FQNEAQ (reference sequence). CDR3 region: CASSSSGTANTGELFF. CDR3 DNA sequence: TGTGCCAGCAGCTCCTCCGGGACCGCGAACACCGGGGAGCTGTTTTTT.

The V and J genes are TRBV7-6 and TRBJ2-7; TRBD1 matches at 8 bases. This CDR3 has 14 residues. Germline V lookup: CDR1 SGHVS, CDR2 FNYEAQ. V lost 4 bases, J lost 3 bases, and 5 bases stayed unmatched. The CDR3: CASSSLTGVYEQYF. CDR3 sequence (DNA): TGTGCCAGCAGCTCACTGACAGGGGTCTACGAGCAGTACTTC.

The chain is built from TRBV6-5 and TRBJ1-1; D is unresolved. CDR3 length equals 12 residues. Between the trimmed V and J ends, which lost 6 bases and 7 bases, there was a span of 12 bases. Germline-derived CDR1 and CDR2 are MNHEY and SVGAGI. CDR3 nucleotides: TGTGCCAGCAGCTCAGACGGGCGTGAAGCTTTCTTT. It yields the protein CASSSDGREAFF.

A word on this clone: In the same sample, other DNA sequences code for this CDR3. V and J are TRBV13 and TRBJ2-1; D uncertain. Between the trimmed V and J ends, which lost 5 bases and 5 bases, there was a span of 10 bases. Looked up from germline, CDR1 is PRHDT and CDR2 is FYEKMQ (reference sequence). This CDR3 is built from 13 residues. The CDR3 reads CASSPGPDNEQFF. For the CDR3, the DNA is TGTGCCAGCAGCCCCGGACCCGACAATGAGCAGTTCTTC. Looking up the rest from reference TRBV13 and TRBJ2-1 gives the full variable domain: AAGVIQSPRHLIKEKRETATLKCYPIPRHDTVYWYQQGPGQDPQFLISFYEKMQSDKGSIPDRFSAQQFSDYHSELNMSSLELGDSALYFCASSPGPDNEQFFGPGTRLTVL.

The chain recombines TRBV6-6 with TRBJ1-2; maybe TRBD1 (6 bases). The V end lost 1 base, the J end lost 6 bases, and 12 bases lay between the germline ends. CDR1 and CDR2 (germline): MNHNY, SVGAGI (reference sequence). The CDR3 consists of 14 residues. In DNA form, the CDR3 reads TGTGCCAGCAGTTACTGGGTGCCAGGGGATGGCTACACCTTC. Amino acid sequence: CASSYWVPGDGYTF.

The chain has TRBV30 and TRBJ1-2, with unresolved D. The CDR3 runs to 15 residues. CDR1 GTSNPN and CDR2 SVGIG come from the germline V gene (reference sequence). Trimming pared 2 bases from V and 8 bases from J, leaving 21 bases between. The CDR3 loop reads CAWSPTRLALGGYTF. In DNA form, the CDR3 reads TGTGCCTGGAGTCCGACCCGACTGGCCTTGGGAGGCTACACCTTC.

The chain recombines TRBV19 with TRBJ2-7; 7 nucleotides agree with TRBD1. Germline V gives CDR1 LNHDA, CDR2 SQIVND (reference sequence). Trimming removed 3 bases from V and 6 bases from J; junction bases left unmatched: 8. The CDR3 runs 14 residues. In DNA form, the CDR3 reads TGTGCCAGTAGTATGGGACAGACTGTTCGCGAGCAGTACTTC. It codes for CASSMGQTVREQYF.